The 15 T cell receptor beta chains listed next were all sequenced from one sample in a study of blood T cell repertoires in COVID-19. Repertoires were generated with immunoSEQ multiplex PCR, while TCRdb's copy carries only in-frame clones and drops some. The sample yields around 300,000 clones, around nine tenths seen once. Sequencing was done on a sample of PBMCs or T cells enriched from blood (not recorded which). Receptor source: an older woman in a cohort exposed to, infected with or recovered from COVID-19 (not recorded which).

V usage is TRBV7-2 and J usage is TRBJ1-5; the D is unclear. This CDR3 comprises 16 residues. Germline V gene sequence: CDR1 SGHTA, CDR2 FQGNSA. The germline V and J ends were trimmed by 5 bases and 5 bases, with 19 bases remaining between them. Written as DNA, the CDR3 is TGTGCCAGCAGCCCACAGTCTTCAAACGGGGATCAGCCCCAGCATTTT. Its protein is CASSPQSSNGDQPQHF.

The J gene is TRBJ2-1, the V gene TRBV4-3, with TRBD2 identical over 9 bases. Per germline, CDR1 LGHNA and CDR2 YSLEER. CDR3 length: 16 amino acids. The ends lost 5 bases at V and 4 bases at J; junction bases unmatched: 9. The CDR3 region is CASSSSPGLAYNEQFF. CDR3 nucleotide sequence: TGCGCCAGCAGCTCCTCCCCGGGACTAGCATACAATGAGCAGTTCTTC.

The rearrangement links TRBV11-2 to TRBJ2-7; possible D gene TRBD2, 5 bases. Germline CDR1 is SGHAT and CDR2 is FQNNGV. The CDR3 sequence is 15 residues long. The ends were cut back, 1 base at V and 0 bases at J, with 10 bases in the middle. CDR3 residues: CASSLGGSSSYEQYF. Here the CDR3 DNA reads TGTGCCAGCAGCTTAGGAGGGTCAAGCTCCTACGAGCAGTACTTC.

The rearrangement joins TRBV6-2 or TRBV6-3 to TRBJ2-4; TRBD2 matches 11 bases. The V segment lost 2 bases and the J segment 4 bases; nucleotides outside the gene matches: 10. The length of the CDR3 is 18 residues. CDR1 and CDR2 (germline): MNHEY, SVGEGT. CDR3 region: CASSYLRTSGFGKNIQYF. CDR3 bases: TGTGCCAGCAGTTACCTCCGGACTAGCGGGTTCGGTAAAAACATTCAGTACTTC.

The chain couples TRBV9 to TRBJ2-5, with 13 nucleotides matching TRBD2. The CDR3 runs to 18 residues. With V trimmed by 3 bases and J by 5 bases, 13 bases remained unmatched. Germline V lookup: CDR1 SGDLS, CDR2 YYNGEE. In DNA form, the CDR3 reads TGTGCCAGCAGCGCAGAGACAGGACTAGCGGGAGTGTTGGAGACCCAGTACTTC. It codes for CASSAETGLAGVLETQYF.

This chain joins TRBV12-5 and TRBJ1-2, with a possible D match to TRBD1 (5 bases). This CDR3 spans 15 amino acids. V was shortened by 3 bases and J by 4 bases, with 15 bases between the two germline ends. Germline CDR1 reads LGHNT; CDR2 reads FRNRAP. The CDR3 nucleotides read TGTGCTAGTGGTTTAGGGGCGCTAGGGTCCTATGGCTACACCTTC. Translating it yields CASGLGALGSYGYTF.

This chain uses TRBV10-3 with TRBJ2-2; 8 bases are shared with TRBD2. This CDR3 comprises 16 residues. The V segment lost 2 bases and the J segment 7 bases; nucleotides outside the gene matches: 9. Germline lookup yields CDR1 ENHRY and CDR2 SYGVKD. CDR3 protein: CAISELPAGAVGELFF. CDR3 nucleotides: TGTGCCATCAGTGAGCTCCCAGCGGGAGCGGTCGGGGAGCTGTTTTTT.

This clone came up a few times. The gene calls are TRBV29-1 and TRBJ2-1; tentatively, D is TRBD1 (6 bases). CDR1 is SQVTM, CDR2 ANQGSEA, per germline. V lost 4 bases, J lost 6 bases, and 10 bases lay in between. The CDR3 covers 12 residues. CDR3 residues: CSVGWGPNEQFF. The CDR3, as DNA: TGCAGCGTTGGGTGGGGGCCCAATGAGCAGTTCTTC.

The CDR3 DNA follows: TGCGCCAGCAGCTTGGTCCCAGGTCGGGGGGCAGGGCAAGAGACCCAGTACTTC. Translated, it gives CASSLVPGRGAGQETQYF. This sequence joins TRBV5-1 and TRBJ2-5; a weak D match, TRBD2 (7 bases). Germline V lookup: CDR1 SGHRS, CDR2 YFSETQ. The V gene lost 0 bases and the J gene lost 2 bases, with 20 bases spanning the gap. The CDR3 loop spans 18 amino acids.

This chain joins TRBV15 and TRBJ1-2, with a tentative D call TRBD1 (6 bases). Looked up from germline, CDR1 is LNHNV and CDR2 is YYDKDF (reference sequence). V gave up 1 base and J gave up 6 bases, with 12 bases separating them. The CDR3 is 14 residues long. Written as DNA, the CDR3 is TGTGCCACCAGCAGAGTGGACAGTGCTCATGGCTACACCTTC. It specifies CATSRVDSAHGYTF.

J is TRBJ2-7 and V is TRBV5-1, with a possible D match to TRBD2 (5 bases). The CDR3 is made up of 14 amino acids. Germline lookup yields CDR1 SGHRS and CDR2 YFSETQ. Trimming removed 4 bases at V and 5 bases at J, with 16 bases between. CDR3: CASSPAGRVDEQYF. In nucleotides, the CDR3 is TGCGCCAGCAGCCCGGCTGGGCGGGTTGACGAGCAGTACTTC.

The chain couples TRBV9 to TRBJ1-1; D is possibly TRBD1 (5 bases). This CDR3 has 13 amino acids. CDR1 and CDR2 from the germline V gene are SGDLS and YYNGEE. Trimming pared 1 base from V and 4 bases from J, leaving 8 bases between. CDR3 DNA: TGTGCCAGCAGCGTAAAAGGGGTCACTGAAGCTTTCTTT. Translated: CASSVKGVTEAFF.

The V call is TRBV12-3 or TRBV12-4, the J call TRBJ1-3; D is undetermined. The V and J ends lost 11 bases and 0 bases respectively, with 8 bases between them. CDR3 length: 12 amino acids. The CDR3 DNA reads TGTGCCGTCAGTACCTCTGGAAACACCATATATTTT. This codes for CAVSTSGNTIYF.

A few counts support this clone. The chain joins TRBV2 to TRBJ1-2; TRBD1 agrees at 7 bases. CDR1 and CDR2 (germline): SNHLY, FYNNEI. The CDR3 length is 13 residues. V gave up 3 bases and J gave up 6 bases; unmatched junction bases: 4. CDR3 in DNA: TGTGCCAGCAGTGAGTACAGGGGAAATGGCTACACCTTC. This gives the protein CASSEYRGNGYTF.

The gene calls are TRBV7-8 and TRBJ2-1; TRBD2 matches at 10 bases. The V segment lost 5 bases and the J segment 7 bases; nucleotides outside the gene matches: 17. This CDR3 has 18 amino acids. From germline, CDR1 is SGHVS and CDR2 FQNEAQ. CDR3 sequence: CASSPSSGLAALGNEQFF. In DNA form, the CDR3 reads TGTGCCAGCAGCCCGTCAAGCGGACTAGCGGCCCTCGGAAATGAGCAGTTCTTC. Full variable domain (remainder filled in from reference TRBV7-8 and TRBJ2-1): GAGVSQSPRYKVAKRGQDVALRCDPISGHVSLFWYQQALGQGPEFLTYFQNEAQLDKSGLPSDRFFAERPEGSVSTLKIQRTQQEDSAVYLCASSPSSGLAALGNEQFFGPGTRLTVL.